The 9 T cell receptor beta chains listed next were all sequenced from one sample in a study of blood T cell repertoires in COVID-19 (dated by TCRdb to between 2020 and 2021). The method behind the library was the immunoSEQ multiplex PCR assay. This is the immuneACCESS table as TCRdb keeps it, with only in-frame sequences that have V and J called. A part of the clones is gone; compared with another copy, unresolved V genes explain less than half, and the rest is unexplained. The sample data list about 240,000 clones, and approximately 78% of these were observed just once. Jointly, the top ten make up less than 3.5% of the sample. Specimen: peripheral blood. The origin of the receptors is a young woman with acute or convalescent COVID-19.

J is TRBJ2-3 and V is TRBV21-1; TRBD2, the D gene given by the table, was not confirmed from the DNA. TRBV21-1 constitutes a pseudogene. The CDR3 spans 13 residues. In nucleotides, the CDR3 is TGTGCCAGCAGCACCGATAGTCCAGATACGCAGTATTTT. Protein sequence: CASSTDSPDTQYF.

V is TRBV4-1 and J is TRBJ2-7; D uncertain. The CDR3 has 14 residues. Germline loops: CDR1 MGHRA, CDR2 YSYEKL. V was pared by 1 base and J by 0 bases, with 7 bases between. CDR3 sequence reads: CASSQGLSSYEQYF. The CDR3 DNA follows: TGCGCCAGCAGCCAAGGTCTCAGCTCCTACGAGCAGTACTTC.

On this clone: The sample holds other DNA sequences that translate to the same CDR3. The rearrangement joins TRBV5-1 to TRBJ1-1; 8 bases are a match to TRBD1. Looked up from germline, CDR1 is SGHRS and CDR2 is YFSETQ. V was pared by 4 bases and J by 4 bases, with 3 bases of the junction left unmatched. The CDR3 consists of 13 residues. CDR3 coding DNA: TGCGCCAGCAGCCTTACAGGGGGCACTGAAGCTTTCTTT. This sequence encodes CASSLTGGTEAFF.

The gene calls are TRBV30 and TRBJ2-7; D perhaps matches TRBD1 (5 bases). Germline CDR1 is GTSNPN and CDR2 is SVGIG (reference sequence). The CDR3 totals 12 residues. Trimming took off 0 bases at V and 6 bases at J, with 9 bases between the two ends. The CDR3 DNA reads TGTGCCTGGAGTGTACCAGGGCTCGAGCAGTACTTC. This gives the protein CAWSVPGLEQYF.

The chain joins TRBV24-1 to TRBJ1-4; D is undetermined. Trimming cost V 9 bases and J 1 base, with 8 bases left between them. Per the germline V gene, CDR1 is KGHDR and CDR2 is SFDVKD. The CDR3 length is 13 residues. The CDR3 is CATGDKTNEKLFF. The CDR3 bases are TGTGCCACCGGCGACAAAACTAATGAAAAACTGTTTTTT.

The chain couples TRBV2 to TRBJ2-1; D possibly corresponds to TRBD2 (5 bases). The ends were cut back, 3 bases at V and 0 bases at J, with 12 bases in the middle. Germline V gene lookup returns CDR1 SNHLY and CDR2 FYNNEI. This CDR3 is 16 amino acids long. CDR3 coding DNA: TGTGCCAGCAGTGATGGACTCTCGAGCTCCTACAATGAGCAGTTCTTC. Translation gives CASSDGLSSSYNEQFF.

This chain joins TRBV28 and TRBJ2-7, with a tentative D call TRBD2 (6 bases). Between the trimmed V and J ends, which lost 5 bases and 0 bases, there was a span of 23 bases. CDR1 and CDR2 from the germline V gene are MDHEN and SYDVKM. There are 18 residues in the CDR3. The CDR3 bases are TGTGCCAGCAGTCCCAGGCAACTATTAGCGGTGGTCTCCTACGAGCAGTACTTC. Protein product: CASSPRQLLAVVSYEQYF. Filled out from reference TRBV28 and TRBJ2-7, the complete variable domain reads DVKVTQSSRYLVKRTGEKVFLECVQDMDHENMFWYRQDPGLGLRLIYFSYDVKMKEKGDIPEGYSVSREKKERFSLILESASTNQTSMYLCASSPRQLLAVVSYEQYFGPGTRLTVT.

The chain uses TRBV9 and TRBJ1-2, with 10 nucleotides matching TRBD1. The length of the CDR3 is 17 residues. Looked up from germline, CDR1 is SGDLS and CDR2 is YYNGEE. The trim removed 2 bases at V and 0 bases at J, leaving 7 bases unmatched. The CDR3: CASSVDRGLNTNYGYTF. In DNA form, the CDR3 reads TGTGCCAGCAGCGTCGACAGGGGGCTTAATACTAACTATGGCTACACCTTC.

The CDR3 DNA reads TGTGCCAGCAGTTTAACAGGGGGCGCGACAGCTTTCTTT. This translates into CASSLTGGATAFF. The chain uses TRBV6-2 or TRBV6-3 and TRBJ1-1; TRBD1 matches 9 bases. The V gene end was trimmed by 4 bases and the J gene end by 10 bases; junction bases not matched to a gene: 7. Looked up from germline, CDR1 is MNHEY and CDR2 is SVGEGT. There are 13 residues in the CDR3.